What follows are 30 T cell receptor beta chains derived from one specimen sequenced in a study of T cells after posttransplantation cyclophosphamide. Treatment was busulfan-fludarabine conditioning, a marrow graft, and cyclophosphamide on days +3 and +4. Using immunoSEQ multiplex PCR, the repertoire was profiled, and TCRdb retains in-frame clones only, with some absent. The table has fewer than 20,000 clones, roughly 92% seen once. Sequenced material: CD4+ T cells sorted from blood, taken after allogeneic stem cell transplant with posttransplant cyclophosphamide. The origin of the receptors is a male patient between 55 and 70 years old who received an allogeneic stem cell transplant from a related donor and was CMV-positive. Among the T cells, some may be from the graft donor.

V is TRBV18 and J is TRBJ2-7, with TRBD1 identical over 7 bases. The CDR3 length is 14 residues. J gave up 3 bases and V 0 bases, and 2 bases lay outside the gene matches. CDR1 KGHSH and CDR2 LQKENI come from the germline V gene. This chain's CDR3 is CASSPPGQLYEQYF. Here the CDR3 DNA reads TGTGCCAGCTCACCACCGGGACAGCTCTACGAGCAGTACTTC.

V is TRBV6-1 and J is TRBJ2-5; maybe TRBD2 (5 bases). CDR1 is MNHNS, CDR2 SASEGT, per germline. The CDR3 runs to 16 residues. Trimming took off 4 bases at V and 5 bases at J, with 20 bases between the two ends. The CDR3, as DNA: TGTGCCAGCAGTGCCCCGGGGTCCCGGGGAGATGAGACCCAGTACTTC. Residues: CASSAPGSRGDETQYF.

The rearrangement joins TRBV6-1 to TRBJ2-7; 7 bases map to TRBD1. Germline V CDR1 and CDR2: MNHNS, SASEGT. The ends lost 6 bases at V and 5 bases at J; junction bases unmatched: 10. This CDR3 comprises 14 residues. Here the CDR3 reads CASSERQGWDEQYF. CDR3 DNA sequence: TGTGCCAGCAGCGAACGACAGGGATGGGACGAGCAGTACTTC.

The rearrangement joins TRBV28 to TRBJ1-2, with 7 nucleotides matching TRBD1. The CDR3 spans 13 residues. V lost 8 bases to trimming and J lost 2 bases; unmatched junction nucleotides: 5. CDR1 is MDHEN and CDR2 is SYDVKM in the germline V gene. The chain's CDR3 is CASGRGQNYGYTF. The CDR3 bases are TGTGCCAGCGGCCGGGGACAGAACTATGGCTACACCTTC.

CDR3: CASFSGGGNEQFF. Here the CDR3 DNA reads TGTGCCAGCTTTAGCGGGGGAGGGAATGAGCAGTTCTTC. The V gene is TRBV6-1, the J gene TRBJ2-1; 9 bases map to TRBD2. Germline loops: CDR1 MNHNS, CDR2 SASEGT. Trimming removed 8 bases from V and 7 bases from J; junction bases left unmatched: 6. The CDR3 spans 13 residues.

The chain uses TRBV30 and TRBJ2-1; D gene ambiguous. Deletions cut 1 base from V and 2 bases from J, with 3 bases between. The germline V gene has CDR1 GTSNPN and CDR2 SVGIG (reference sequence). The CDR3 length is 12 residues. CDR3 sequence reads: CAWSGTYNEQFF. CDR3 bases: TGTGCCTGGAGTGGTACCTACAATGAGCAGTTCTTC.

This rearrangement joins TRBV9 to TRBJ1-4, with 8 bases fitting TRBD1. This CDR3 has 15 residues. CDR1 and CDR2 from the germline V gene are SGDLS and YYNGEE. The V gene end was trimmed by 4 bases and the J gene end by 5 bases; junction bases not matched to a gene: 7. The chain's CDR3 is CASSKTGGENEKLFF. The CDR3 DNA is TGTGCCAGCAGCAAAACAGGGGGGGAAAATGAAAAACTGTTTTTT.

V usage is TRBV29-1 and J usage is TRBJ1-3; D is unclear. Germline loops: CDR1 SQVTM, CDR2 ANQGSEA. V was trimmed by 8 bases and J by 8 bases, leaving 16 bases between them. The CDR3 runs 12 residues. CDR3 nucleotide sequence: TGCAGCTTTAAACCGAGCGGGGACACCATATATTTT. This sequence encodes CSFKPSGDTIYF.

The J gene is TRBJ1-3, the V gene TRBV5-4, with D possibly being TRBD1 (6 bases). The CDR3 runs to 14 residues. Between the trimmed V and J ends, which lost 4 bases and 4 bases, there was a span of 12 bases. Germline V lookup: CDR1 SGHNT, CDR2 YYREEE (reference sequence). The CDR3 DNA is TGTGCCAGCAGCCCAGGGGCTTCGGGAAACACCATATATTTT. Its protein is CASSPGASGNTIYF.

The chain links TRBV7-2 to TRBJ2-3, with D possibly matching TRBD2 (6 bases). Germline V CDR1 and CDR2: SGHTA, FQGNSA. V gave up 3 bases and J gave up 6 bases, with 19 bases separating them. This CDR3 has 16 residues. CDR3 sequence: CASSFGSGSGGDTQYF. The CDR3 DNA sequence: TGTGCCAGCAGCTTCGGAAGCGGGTCGGGCGGGGATACGCAGTATTTT.

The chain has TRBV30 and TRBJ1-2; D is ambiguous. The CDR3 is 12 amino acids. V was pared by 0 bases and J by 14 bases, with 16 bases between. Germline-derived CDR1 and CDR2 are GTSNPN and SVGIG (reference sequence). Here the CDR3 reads CAWSVTRSAGTF. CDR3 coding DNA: TGTGCCTGGAGTGTAACCAGGTCAGCGGGGACCTTC. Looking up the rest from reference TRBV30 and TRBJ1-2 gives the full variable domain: SQTIHQWPATLVQPVGSPLSLECTVEGTSNPNLYWYRQAAGRGLQLLFYSVGIGQISSEVPQNLSASRPQDRQFILSSKKLLLSDSGFYLCAWSVTRSAGTFGSGTRLTVV.

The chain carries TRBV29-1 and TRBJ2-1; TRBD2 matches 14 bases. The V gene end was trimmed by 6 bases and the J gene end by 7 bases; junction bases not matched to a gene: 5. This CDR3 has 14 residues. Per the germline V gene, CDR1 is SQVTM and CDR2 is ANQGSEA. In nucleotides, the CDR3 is TGCAGCGTCCTGACTAGCGGGGGGGGAAATGAGCAGTTCTTC. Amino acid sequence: CSVLTSGGGNEQFF.

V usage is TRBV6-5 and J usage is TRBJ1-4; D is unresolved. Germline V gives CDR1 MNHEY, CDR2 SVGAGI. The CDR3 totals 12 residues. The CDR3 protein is CGAGATNEKLFF. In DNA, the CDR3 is TGTGGGGCCGGTGCAACTAATGAAAAACTGTTTTTT.

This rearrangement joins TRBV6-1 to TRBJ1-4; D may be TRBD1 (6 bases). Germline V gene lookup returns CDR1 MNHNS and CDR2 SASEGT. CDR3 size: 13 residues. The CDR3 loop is CASIFRGGEKLFF. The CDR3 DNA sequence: TGTGCATCGATTTTCAGGGGTGGAGAAAAACTGTTTTTT.

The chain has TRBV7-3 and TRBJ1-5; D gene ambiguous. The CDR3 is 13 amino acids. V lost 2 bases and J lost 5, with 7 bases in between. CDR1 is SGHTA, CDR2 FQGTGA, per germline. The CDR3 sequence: CASSLGQDQPQHF. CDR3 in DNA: TGTGCCAGCAGCTTAGGCCAAGATCAGCCCCAGCATTTT.

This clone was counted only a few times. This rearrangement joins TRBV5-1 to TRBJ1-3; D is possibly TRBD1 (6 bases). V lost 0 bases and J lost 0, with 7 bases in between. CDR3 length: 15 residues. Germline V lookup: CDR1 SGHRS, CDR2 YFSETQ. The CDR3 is CASSLGGGSGNTIYF. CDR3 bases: TGCGCCAGCAGCTTGGGAGGGGGCTCTGGAAACACCATATATTTT. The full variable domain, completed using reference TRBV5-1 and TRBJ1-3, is KAGVTQTPRYLIKTRGQQVTLSCSPISGHRSVSWYQQTPGQGLQFLFEYFSETQRNKGNFPGRFSGRQFSNSRSEMNVSTLELGDSALYLCASSLGGGSGNTIYFGEGSWLTVV.

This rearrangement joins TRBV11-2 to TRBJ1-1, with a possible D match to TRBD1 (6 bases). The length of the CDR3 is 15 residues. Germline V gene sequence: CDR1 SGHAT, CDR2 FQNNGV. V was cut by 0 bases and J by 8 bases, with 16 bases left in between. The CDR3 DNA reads TGTGCCAGCAGCTTAGAAACAGGGTTCCAAGCCGAAGCTTTCTTT. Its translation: CASSLETGFQAEAFF.

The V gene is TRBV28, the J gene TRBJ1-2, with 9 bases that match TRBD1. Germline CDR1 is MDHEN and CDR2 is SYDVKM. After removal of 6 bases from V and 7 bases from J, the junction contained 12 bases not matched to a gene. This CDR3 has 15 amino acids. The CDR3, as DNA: TGTGCCAGCAGCCCTACCGGGACAGGGAGGATTGGCTACACCTTC. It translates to CASSPTGTGRIGYTF.

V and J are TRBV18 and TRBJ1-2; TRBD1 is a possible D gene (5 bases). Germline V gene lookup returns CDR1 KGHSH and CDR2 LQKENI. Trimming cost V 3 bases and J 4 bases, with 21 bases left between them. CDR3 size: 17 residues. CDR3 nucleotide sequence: TGTGCCAGCTCACCCCAAAACACACAGGCAGCCCTCTATGGCTACACCTTC. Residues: CASSPQNTQAALYGYTF.

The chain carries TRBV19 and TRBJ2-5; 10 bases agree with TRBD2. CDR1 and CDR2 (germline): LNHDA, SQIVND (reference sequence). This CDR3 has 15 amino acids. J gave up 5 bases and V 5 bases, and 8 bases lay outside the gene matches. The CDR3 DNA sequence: TGTGCCAGTAGTGTTAGCGGGGGGCTCGGGGAGACCCAGTACTTC. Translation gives CASSVSGGLGETQYF.

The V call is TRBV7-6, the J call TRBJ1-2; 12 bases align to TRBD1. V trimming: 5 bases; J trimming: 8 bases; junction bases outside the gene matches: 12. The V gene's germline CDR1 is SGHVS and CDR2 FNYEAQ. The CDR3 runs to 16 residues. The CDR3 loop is CASSPNPGQGARGYTF. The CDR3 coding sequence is TGTGCCAGCAGCCCAAATCCGGGACAGGGGGCTCGGGGCTACACCTTC.

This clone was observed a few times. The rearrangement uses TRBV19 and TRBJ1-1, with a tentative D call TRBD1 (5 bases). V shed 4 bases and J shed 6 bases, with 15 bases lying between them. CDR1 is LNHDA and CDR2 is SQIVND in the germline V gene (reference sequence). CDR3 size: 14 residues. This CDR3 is CASSSGSSGAEAFF. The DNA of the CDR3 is TGTGCCAGTAGTAGCGGTAGTTCGGGGGCTGAAGCTTTCTTT.

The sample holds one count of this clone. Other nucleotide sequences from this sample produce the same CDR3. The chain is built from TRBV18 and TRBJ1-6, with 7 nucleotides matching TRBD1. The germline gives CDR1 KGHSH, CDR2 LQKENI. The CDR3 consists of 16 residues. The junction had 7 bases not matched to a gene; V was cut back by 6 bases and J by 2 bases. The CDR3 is CASSTTGTPYNSPLHF. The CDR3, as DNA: TGTGCCAGCTCTACGACAGGGACTCCCTATAATTCACCCCTCCACTTT.

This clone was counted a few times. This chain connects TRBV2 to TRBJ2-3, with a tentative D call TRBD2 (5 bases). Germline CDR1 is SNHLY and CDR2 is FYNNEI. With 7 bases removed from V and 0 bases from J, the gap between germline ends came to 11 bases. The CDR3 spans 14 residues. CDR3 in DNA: TGTGCCAGCACGCGAGGGATTAGCACAGATACGCAGTATTTT. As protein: CASTRGISTDTQYF.

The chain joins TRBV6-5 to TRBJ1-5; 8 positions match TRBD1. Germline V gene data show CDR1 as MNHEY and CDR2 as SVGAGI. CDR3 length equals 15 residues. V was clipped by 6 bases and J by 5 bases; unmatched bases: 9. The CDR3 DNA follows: TGTGCCAGCAGGTTAGGGACAGGCGGGGATCAGCCCCAGCATTTT. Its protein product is CASRLGTGGDQPQHF.

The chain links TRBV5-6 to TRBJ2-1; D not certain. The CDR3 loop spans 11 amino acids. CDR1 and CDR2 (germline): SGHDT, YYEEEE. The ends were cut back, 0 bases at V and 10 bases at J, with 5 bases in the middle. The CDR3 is CASSLDTEQFF. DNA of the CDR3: TGTGCCAGCAGCTTGGACACCGAGCAGTTCTTC.

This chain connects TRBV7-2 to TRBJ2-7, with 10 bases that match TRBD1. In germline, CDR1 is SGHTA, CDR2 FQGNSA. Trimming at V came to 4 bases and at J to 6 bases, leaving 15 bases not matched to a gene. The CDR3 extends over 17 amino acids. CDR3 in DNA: TGTGCCAGCAGCTCAACCTTTGACAGGGGGCGTTATTCCGAGCAGTACTTC. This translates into CASSSTFDRGRYSEQYF. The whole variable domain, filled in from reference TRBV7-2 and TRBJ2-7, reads GAGVSQSPSNKVTEKGKDVELRCDPISGHTALYWYRQSLGQGLEFLIYFQGNSAPDKSGLPSDRFSAERTGGSVSTLTIQRTQQEDSAVYLCASSSTFDRGRYSEQYFGPGTRLTVT.

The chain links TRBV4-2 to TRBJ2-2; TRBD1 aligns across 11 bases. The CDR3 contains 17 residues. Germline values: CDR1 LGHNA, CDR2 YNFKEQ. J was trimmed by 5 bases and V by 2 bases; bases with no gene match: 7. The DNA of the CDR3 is TGTGCCAGCAGCCAACCTTTAGGGACAGGGGGGACCGGGGAGCTGTTTTTT. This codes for CASSQPLGTGGTGELFF.

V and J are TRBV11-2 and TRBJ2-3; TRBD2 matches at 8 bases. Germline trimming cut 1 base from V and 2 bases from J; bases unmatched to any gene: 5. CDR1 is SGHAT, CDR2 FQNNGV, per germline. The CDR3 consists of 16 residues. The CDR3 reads CASSLVSGGSTDTQYF. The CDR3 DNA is TGTGCCAGCAGCTTAGTCAGCGGGGGTTCCACAGATACGCAGTATTTT.

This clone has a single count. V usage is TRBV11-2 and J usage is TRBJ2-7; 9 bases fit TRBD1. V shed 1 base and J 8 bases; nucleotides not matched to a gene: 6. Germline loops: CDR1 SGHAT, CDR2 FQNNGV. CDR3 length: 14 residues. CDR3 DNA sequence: TGTGCCAGCAGCTTAGGCGGGACAGGGACTAAGCAGTACTTC. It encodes CASSLGGTGTKQYF.